This section outlines one TCR beta chain sequence together with its context. Its specific antigen is unknown. Base qualities were left out, and no much larger clone turns up one base away. The sample belongs to a study of CD8+ T cells in alopecia areata (dated by TCRdb to the late 2010s). Turning to the overall study: Treated patients were enrolled in an open-label pilot trial of oral tofacitinib, 5 to 10 mg twice daily, for moderate-to-severe alopecia areata. Patients stayed on tofacitinib for 6 to 18 months and then had 6 months of follow-up off drug so that delayed response and recurrence could be assessed. In treated patients, disease severity was measured using the SALT score, which gives the percentage of scalp surface area affected. The study used high-throughput TCRbeta sequencing to examine T cell clonal expansion in alopecia areata, in both the C3H/HeJ mouse model and human patients. In humans, TCRbeta sequencing was performed on scalp tissue and on sorted CD4+ and CD8+ peripheral blood T cells from healthy controls and from patients with patchy or totalis/universalis alopecia areata. Biopsies were taken from tofacitinib-treated patients at baseline and at 4 and 24 weeks of treatment, and a later scalp biopsy was taken in several of the tofacitinib-treated patients. Clonality in the scalp was compared among normal scalp (n=4), patchy alopecia areata scalp (n=8), and alopecia totalis/universalis scalp (n=8). RNA came from the PAXgene miRNA kit for fixed scalp, the miRNeasy kit for PBMCs, and the RNeasy kit for mouse skin. TCRbeta CDR3 regions were amplified by immunoSEQ multiplex PCR using 35 Vbeta forward and 13 Jbeta reverse primers.

What the treatment or condition label conveys for this sample: oral pan-JAK inhibitor, 5-10 mg twice daily. Lesional scalp punch biopsies and peripheral blood were obtained from alopecia areata patients. PBMCs were separated by density centrifugation and stained for CD3, CD4 and CD8, after which CD4+ and CD8+ T cells were sorted on a FACSAria. The paper as a whole reports these results and caveats: Compared with mice, TCR sequences shared between patients were less clear, possibly partly because of HLA diversity across the patient population. Unlike mouse skin, which is dominated by gammadelta T cells, normal human skin has resident alphabeta T cells that are also sequenced, and this complicates analysis of the scalp TCR repertoire. Tofacitinib significantly decreased scalp clonality and the number of expanded CD8+ clones among the top 100 scalp clones. During tofacitinib treatment, many expanded lesional clones remained in scalp and blood, and this persistence may partly explain relapse after treatment is stopped. Because the treated cohort was small and included a single nonresponder, larger studies are needed to assess links between baseline CD8+ expansion and response. Compared with normal scalp, lesional scalp had higher clonality and more expanded CD8+ clones, particularly in alopecia totalis/universalis, a pattern that suggests antigenic drive.

The CDR3 goes from the cysteine to the phenylalanine over 12 residues. Left in the record is the CDR3 DNA by itself, 36 bases read in frame from the first base. The germline V gene (reference sequence) provides CDR1 GTSNPN and CDR2 SVGIG. V is cut by 2 bases and J by 3 bases, and the space between the germline ends is 5 bases. The library was produced with the immunoSEQ multiplex PCR assay. For TCR sequencing, RNA was extracted from every sample and reverse transcribed into cDNA to serve as template. SuperScript III was used for first-strand cDNA synthesis, primed with a 2:1 mix of oligo-dT and random hexamers. A synthetic immune receptor repertoire was used to assess amplification bias, and residual bias was removed computationally. As for the original processing: Raw reads were preprocessed for error removal, and CDR3 was defined according to IMGT conventions as running from the conserved cysteine to phenylalanine. Clonality was computed as 1 minus the Shannon entropy, with the entropy normalized by log2 of the number of productive unique TCRs. Whether scalp clones were CD4 or CD8 was inferred by matching scalp TCRbeta sequences against CD4 and CD8 repertoires sorted from blood. The table comes from immuneACCESS by way of TCRdb, which keeps in-frame sequences with V and J called. Part of the clones is missing from these tables; in studies checked, under half for an unresolved V gene and the rest for unknown reasons. V and J calls plus clone size are reproduced from that table; the DNA served to infer D and trimming. For this sample the table gives about 180,000 clones, of which 51% were detected only once. The ten largest clones add up to 9.5% to 13% of the sample.

This sequence uses TRBV30 and TRBJ1-3, with no D gene named confidently. This TCR came from a human donor with alopecia areata. The sequences come from CD8+ T cells sorted from blood, collected around week 54, from a patient treated with tofacitinib. The CDR3 sequence is CAWSLDGNTIYF. The DNA reads as follows: TGTGCCTGGAGTCTCGATGGAAACACCATATATTTT.